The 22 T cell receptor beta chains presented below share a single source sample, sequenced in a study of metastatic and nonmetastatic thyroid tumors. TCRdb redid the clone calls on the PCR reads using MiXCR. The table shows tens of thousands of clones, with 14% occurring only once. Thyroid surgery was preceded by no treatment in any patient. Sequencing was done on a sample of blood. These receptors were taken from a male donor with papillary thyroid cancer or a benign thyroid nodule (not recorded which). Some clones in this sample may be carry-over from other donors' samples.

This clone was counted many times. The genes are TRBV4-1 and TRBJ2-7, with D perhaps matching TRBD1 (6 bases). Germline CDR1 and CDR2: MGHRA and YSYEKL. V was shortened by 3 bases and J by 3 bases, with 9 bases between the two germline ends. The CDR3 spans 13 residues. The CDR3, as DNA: TGCGCCAGCAGCCACTTACAGGGCTACGAGCAGTACTTC. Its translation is CASSHLQGYEQYF.

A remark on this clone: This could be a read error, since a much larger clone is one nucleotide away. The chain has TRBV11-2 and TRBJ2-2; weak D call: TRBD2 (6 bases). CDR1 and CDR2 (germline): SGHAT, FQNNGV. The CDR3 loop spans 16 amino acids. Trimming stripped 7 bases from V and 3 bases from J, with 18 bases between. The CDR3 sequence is CASTPRSGADTGELFF. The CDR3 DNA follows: TGTGCCAGCACCCCGAGGTCGGGAGCGGACACCGGGGAGCTGTTTTTT. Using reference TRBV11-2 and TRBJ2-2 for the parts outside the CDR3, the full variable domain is EAGVAQSPRYKIIEKRQSVAFWCNPISGHATLYWYQQILGQGPKLLIQFQNNGVVDDSQLPKDRFSAERLKGVDSTLKIQPAKLEDSAVYLCASTPRSGADTGELFFGEGSRLTVL.

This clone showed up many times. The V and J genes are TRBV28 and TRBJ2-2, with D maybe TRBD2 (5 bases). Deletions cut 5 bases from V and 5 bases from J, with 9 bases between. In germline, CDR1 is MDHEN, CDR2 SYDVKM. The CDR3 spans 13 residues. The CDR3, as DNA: TGTGCCAGCAGTCGGGAAGAGACCGGGGAGCTGTTTTTT. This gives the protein CASSREETGELFF. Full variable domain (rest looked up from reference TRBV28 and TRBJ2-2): DVKVTQSSRYLVKRTGEKVFLECVQDMDHENMFWYRQDPGLGLRLIYFSYDVKMKEKGDIPEGYSVSREKKERFSLILESASTNQTSMYLCASSREETGELFFGEGSRLTVL.

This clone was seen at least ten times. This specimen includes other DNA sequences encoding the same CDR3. The CDR3 nucleotides are TGTGCCAGTAGTATACGGACAGGGGGCCAGGAGACCCAGTACTTC. Translation gives CASSIRTGGQETQYF. This rearrangement joins TRBV19 to TRBJ2-5, with 11 bases matching TRBD1. The CDR3 runs 15 residues. Looked up from germline, CDR1 is LNHDA and CDR2 is SQIVND (reference sequence). The trim removed 2 bases at V and 5 bases at J, leaving 4 bases unmatched.

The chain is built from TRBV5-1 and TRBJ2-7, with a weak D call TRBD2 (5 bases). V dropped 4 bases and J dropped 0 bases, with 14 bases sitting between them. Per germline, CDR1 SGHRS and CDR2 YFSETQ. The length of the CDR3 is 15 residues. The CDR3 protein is CASSQNGLSSYEQYF. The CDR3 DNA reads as TGCGCCAGCAGCCAAAACGGACTGAGCTCCTACGAGCAGTACTTC.

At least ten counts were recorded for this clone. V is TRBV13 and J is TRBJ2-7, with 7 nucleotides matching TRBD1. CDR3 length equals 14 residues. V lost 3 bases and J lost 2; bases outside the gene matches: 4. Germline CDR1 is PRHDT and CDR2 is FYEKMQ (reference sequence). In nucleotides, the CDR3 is TGTGCCAGCAGCTTCCTCGGGACAGCCTACGAGCAGTACTTC. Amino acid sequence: CASSFLGTAYEQYF. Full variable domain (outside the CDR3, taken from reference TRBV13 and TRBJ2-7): AAGVIQSPRHLIKEKRETATLKCYPIPRHDTVYWYQQGPGQDPQFLISFYEKMQSDKGSIPDRFSAQQFSDYHSELNMSSLELGDSALYFCASSFLGTAYEQYFGPGTRLTVT.

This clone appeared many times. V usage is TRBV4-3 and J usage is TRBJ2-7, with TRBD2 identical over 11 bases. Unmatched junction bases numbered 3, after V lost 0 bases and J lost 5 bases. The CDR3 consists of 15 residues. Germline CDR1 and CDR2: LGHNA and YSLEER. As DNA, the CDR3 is TGCGCCAGCAGCCAAGAACTAGCGGGAGAAAACGAGCAGTACTTC. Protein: CASSQELAGENEQYF.

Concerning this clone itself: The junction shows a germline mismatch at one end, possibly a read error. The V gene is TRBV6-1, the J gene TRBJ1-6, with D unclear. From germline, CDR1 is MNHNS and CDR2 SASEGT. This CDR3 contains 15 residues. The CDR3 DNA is TGTACCAGCACCGACCCTGACATGGGAAATTCACCCCTCCACTTT. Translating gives CTSTDPDMGNSPLHF.

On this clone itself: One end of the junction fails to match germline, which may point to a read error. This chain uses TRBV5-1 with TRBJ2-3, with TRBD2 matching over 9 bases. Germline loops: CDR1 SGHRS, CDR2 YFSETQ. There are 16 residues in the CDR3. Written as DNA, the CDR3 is TGCGCCAGCAGCTTGGGGAATAGCGGGGGCACAGATATGCAGTATTTT. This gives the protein CASSLGNSGGTDMQYF.

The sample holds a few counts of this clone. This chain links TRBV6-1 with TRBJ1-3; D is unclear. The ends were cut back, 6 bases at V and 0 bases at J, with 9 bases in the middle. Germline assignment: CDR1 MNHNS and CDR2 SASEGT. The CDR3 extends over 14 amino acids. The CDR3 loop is CASRTQYSGNTIYF. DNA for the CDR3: TGTGCCAGCAGAACCCAATACTCTGGAAACACCATATATTTT.

CDR3 sequence: CASSFEDGYTF. As DNA, the CDR3 is TGTGCCAGCAGTTTTGAGGATGGCTACACCTTC. The rearrangement joins TRBV28 to TRBJ1-2; D gene ambiguous. CDR1 is MDHEN and CDR2 is SYDVKM in the germline V gene. The CDR3 is 11 residues long. V was shortened by 3 bases and J by 6 bases, with 5 bases between the two germline ends.

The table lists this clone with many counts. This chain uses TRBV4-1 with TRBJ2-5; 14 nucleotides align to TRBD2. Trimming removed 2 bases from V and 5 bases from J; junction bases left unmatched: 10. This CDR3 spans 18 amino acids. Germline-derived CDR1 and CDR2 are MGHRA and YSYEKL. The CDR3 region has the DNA TGCGCCAGCAGCCAACCACCGGGACTAGCGGGAGAGGGGGAGACCCAGTACTTC. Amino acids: CASSQPPGLAGEGETQYF.

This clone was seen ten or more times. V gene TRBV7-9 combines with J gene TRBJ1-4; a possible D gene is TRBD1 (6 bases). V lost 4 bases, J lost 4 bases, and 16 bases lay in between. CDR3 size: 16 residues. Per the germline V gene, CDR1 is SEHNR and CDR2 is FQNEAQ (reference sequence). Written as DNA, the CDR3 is TGTGCCAGCAGCTCAGGGACAACCGGGGATAATGAAAAACTGTTTTTT. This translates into CASSSGTTGDNEKLFF.

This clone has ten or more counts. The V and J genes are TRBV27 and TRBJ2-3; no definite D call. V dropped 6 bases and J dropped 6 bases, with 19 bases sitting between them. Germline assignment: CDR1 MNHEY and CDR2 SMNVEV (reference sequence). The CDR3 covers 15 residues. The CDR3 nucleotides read TGTGCCAGCAGGGCCTACTCAGGACGCCTGGATACGCAGTATTTT. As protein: CASRAYSGRLDTQYF.

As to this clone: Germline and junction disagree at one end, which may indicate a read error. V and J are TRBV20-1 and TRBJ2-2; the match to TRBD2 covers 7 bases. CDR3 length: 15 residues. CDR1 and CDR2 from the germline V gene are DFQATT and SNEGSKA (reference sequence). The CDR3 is CSARDVGGYTRELFF. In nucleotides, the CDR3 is TGCAGTGCCCGGGATGTGGGAGGGTACACCAGGGAGCTGTTTTTT.

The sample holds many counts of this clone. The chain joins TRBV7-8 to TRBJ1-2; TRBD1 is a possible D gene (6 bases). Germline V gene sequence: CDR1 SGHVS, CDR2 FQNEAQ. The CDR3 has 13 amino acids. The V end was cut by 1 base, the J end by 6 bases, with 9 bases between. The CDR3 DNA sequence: TGTGCCAGCAGCTTAGGACAGGAAGATGGCTACACCTTC. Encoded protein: CASSLGQEDGYTF.

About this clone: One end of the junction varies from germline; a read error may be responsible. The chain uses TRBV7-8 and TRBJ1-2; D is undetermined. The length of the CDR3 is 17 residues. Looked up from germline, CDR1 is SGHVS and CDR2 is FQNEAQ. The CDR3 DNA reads TGTGTCAGCAGCTACCGGCGAGAGGCAGATATTAACTATGGCTACACCTTC. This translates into CVSSYRREADINYGYTF.

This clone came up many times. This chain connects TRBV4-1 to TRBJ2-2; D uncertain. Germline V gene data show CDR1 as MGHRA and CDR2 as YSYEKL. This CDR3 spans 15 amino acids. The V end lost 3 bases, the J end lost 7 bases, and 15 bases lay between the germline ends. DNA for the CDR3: TGCGCCAGCAGCCATTTAGTCAGCGAGGACGGGGAGCTGTTTTTT. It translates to CASSHLVSEDGELFF.

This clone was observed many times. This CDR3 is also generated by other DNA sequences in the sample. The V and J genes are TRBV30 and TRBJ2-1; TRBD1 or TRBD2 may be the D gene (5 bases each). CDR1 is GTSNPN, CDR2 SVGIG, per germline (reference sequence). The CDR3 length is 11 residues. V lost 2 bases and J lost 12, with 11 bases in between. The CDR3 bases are TGTGCCTGGAGTTTGACTGGGGGGCAGTTCTTC. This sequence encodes CAWSLTGGQFF.

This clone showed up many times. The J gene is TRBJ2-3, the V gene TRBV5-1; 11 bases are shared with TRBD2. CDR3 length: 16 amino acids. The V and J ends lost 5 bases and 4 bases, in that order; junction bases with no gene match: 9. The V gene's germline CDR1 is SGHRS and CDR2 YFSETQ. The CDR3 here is CASSRKTSGTPDTQYF. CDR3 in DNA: TGCGCCAGCAGTCGTAAGACTAGCGGGACTCCAGATACGCAGTATTTT.

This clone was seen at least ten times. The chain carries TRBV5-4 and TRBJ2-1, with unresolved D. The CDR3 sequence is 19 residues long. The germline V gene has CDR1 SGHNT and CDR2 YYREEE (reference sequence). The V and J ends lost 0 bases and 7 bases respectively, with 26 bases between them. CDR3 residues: CASSLVSRVDLLASNEQFF. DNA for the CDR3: TGTGCCAGCAGCTTGGTGTCTAGGGTCGACCTATTGGCGTCGAATGAGCAGTTCTTC.

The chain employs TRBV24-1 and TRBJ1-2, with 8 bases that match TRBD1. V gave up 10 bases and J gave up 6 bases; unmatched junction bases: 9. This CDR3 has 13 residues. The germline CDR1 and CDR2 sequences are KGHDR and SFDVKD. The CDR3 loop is CATKQGGEDGYTF. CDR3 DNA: TGTGCCACTAAACAGGGGGGTGAAGATGGCTACACCTTC.